The clone carrying this TCR beta chain was seen a handful of times. Antigen unknown. In TCRdb, the 5' RACE reads were re-called with MiXCR into one record per CDR3 protein. The data show some 900,000 distinct CDR3 sequences, approximately 13% seen once. The data were taken from a study of identical twins. Regarding the study as a whole: For cord blood, abundant beta clonotypes had fewer insertions, unlike memory repertoires, which showed none. The authors drew conclusions from cross-sectional statistical analysis rather than following the same donors.

The CDR3 spans 13 residues. Trimming took off 5 bases at V and 1 base at J, with 7 bases between the two ends. Germline CDR1 and CDR2: LNHDA and SQIVND (reference sequence). These sequences were also reported in another study, on yellow fever vaccine responses in identical twins. Turning to that study: Twins showed a vaccine T cell response that reportedly seemed partly convergent, partly personalized.

This sequence originates from a young woman in good health. Sequencing was performed on PBMCs. The V call is TRBV19, the J call TRBJ2-3, with D hard to call. The CDR3 protein is CASSWAGTDTQYF. Here the CDR3 DNA reads TGTGCCAGTAGTTGGGCGGGCACAGATACGCAGTATTTT. The full variable domain, in which reference TRBV19 and TRBJ2-3 provide the parts outside the CDR3, is DGGITQSPKYLFRKEGQNVTLSCEQNLNHDAMYWYRQDPGQGLRLIYYSQIVNDFQKGDIAEGYSVSREKKESFPLTVTSAQKNPTAFYLCASSWAGTDTQYFGPGTRLTVL.